This TCR beta chain comes out of a study of human T cells and chemical hapten exposure. Study summary: Chiefly women, the patients showed alopecia areata, totalis or universalis. TCR yields per sample varied mostly from small pooled library volume differences.

With respect to this clonotype: Antigen: not known.

V was cut by 1 base and J by 1 base, with 5 bases left in between. This CDR3 is built from 13 residues. CDR1 is MNHEY and CDR2 is SVGEGT in the germline V gene. TCRdb re-called the RACE reads through MiXCR, storing one row per CDR3 protein. Of 75,000 to 100,000 distinct CDR3 sequences listed, roughly a tenth are singletons. As for time point: patch test 2, 6 weeks after DPC sensitization. Treatment defined: therapeutic diphenylcyclopropenone sensitization with weekly scalp DPC. Sample donors consisted of patients with alopecia, aged 18 to 70 years, who were suitable for DPC. Overall study results and limits: Large CDR3 similarity clusters arose significantly more often from expanded TCRs than from controls.

Sequenced material: whole blood, taken in connection with sensitization to the hapten diphenylcyclopropenone (DPC). This rearrangement joins TRBV6-2 or TRBV6-3 to TRBJ2-7, with D uncertain. The source is a woman aged 40 to 50 with alopecia areata. Some clones in this sample may be carry-over from other donors' samples. CDR3 sequence (DNA): TGTGCCAGCAGTTACTGGAAGTCCTACGAGCAGTACTTC. This gives the protein CASSYWKSYEQYF.